What follows are 25 T cell receptor beta chains derived from one specimen sequenced in a study of cytomegalovirus exposure and HLA in healthy donors. PCR amplification relied on 60 Vbeta primers (plus 13 Jbeta primers). Libraries were prepared by immunoSEQ multiplex PCR; TCRdb keeps only in-frame clonotypes and omits some of them. Counted here are about 100,000 clones, around four fifths occurring once; the ten biggest clones make up approximately 0.8%. Sequences were obtained from PBMCs. Receptors originate from a woman aged 55-69 years in good health and CMV-seronegative.

The chain joins TRBV7-8 to TRBJ2-7; 12 bases are a match to TRBD2. Germline assignment: CDR1 SGHVS and CDR2 FQNEAQ. The CDR3 consists of 16 residues. V shed 1 base, J shed 7 bases, and the junction held 8 bases outside the gene matches. CDR3 in amino acids: CASSLVRLAGVGEQYF. DNA for the CDR3: TGTGCCAGCAGCTTAGTCCGACTAGCGGGAGTAGGTGAGCAGTACTTC.

The genes are TRBV9 and TRBJ2-1, with no clear D. Germline V gene sequence: CDR1 SGDLS, CDR2 YYNGEE. V was pared by 2 bases and J by 3 bases, with 6 bases between. The CDR3 contains 13 residues. This CDR3 reads CASSVEYYNEQFF. The CDR3 DNA reads as TGTGCCAGCAGCGTCGAGTACTACAATGAGCAGTTCTTC.

This clone has only one observation. The chain is built from TRBV9 and TRBJ1-3; unclear D gene. From germline, CDR1 is SGDLS and CDR2 YYNGEE. The CDR3 extends over 13 amino acids. V gave up 3 bases and J gave up 3 bases, with 7 bases separating them. The CDR3, as DNA: TGTGCCAGCAGCGGCCACAGTGGAAACACCATATATTTT. Its protein is CASSGHSGNTIYF.

Here the CDR3 reads CASSQVRTGGYEQFF. The CDR3 DNA reads TGCGCCAGCAGCCAAGTACGGACAGGGGGGTATGAGCAGTTCTTC. The chain employs TRBV5-1 and TRBJ2-1; TRBD1 matches 10 bases. Germline loops: CDR1 SGHRS, CDR2 YFSETQ. The CDR3 is 15 residues long. Germline trimming cut 4 bases from V and 8 bases from J; bases unmatched to any gene: 9.

This clone has only one observation. The chain employs TRBV23-1 and TRBJ2-1; 11 nucleotides match TRBD2. TRBV23-1 is labeled an ORF, and its function is uncertain. The V gene end was trimmed by 6 bases and the J gene end by 8 bases; junction bases not matched to a gene: 12. The CDR3 is 16 residues long. CDR3 in amino acids: CASSLPLAGEPDEQFF. The DNA of the CDR3 is TGCGCCAGCAGCCTCCCACTAGCGGGGGAGCCGGATGAGCAGTTCTTC.

This chain links TRBV5-1 with TRBJ2-3; 11 bases match TRBD2. CDR1 and CDR2 from the germline V gene are SGHRS and YFSETQ. J gave up 4 bases and V 0 bases, and 7 bases lay outside the gene matches. The CDR3 is 17 amino acids. CDR3 sequence reads: CASSLASGGTQADTQYF. The CDR3 bases are TGCGCCAGCAGCTTGGCTAGCGGGGGGACCCAAGCAGATACGCAGTATTTT.

The chain employs TRBV2 and TRBJ1-1, with 9 positions matching TRBD1. The CDR3 loop spans 13 amino acids. CDR1 and CDR2 (germline): SNHLY, FYNNEI. The V and J ends lost 5 bases and 4 bases, in that order; junction bases with no gene match: 2. The CDR3 is CASSKDRGTEAFF. DNA of the CDR3: TGTGCCAGCAGTAAGGACAGGGGCACTGAAGCTTTCTTT.

J is TRBJ1-1 and V is TRBV4-1, with a possible D match to TRBD1 (6 bases). The CDR3 is 15 residues long. CDR1 and CDR2 from the germline V gene are MGHRA and YSYEKL. V lost 3 bases, J lost 8 bases, and 19 bases lay in between. The chain's CDR3 is CASSQAMDWTAEAFF. The CDR3 DNA reads as TGCGCCAGCAGCCAGGCCATGGATTGGACAGCCGAAGCTTTCTTT.

V usage is TRBV28 and J usage is TRBJ2-7; no firm D call. The CDR3 is made up of 10 amino acids. Germline assignment: CDR1 MDHEN and CDR2 SYDVKM. V lost 3 bases to trimming and J lost 5 bases, with 2 bases between them. The CDR3 DNA reads as TGTGCCAGCAGTTTCAACGAGCAGTACTTC. It yields the protein CASSFNEQYF.

This clone has a handful of counts. The chain recombines TRBV9 with TRBJ2-7; perhaps TRBD2 as D (6 bases). The CDR3 extends over 13 amino acids. Germline CDR1 SGDLS, CDR2 YYNGEE. The germline V and J ends were trimmed by 4 bases and 2 bases, with 10 bases remaining between them. The CDR3 here is CASSSPSAYEQYF. DNA of the CDR3: TGTGCCAGCAGCTCCCCTAGCGCCTACGAGCAGTACTTC.

This clone turned up a few times. This chain connects TRBV28 to TRBJ1-1, with 8 bases lining up with TRBD1. The CDR3 is made up of 15 amino acids. V gave up 3 bases and J gave up 3 bases; unmatched junction bases: 6. Germline CDR1 reads MDHEN; CDR2 reads SYDVKM. CDR3 amino acids: CASSLPGGPDTEAFF. CDR3 DNA: TGTGCCAGCAGTTTGCCAGGGGGCCCGGACACTGAAGCTTTCTTT.

This chain uses TRBV1 with TRBJ1-2; TRBD1 is the table's D call and was not checked against the DNA. TRBV1 is recorded as a pseudogene. The CDR3 is 16 amino acids. DNA of the CDR3: TGCACCAGCAGCCAAGATACACAGGGACCACGGGCTGGCTACACCTTC. This encodes CTSSQDTQGPRAGYTF.

CDR3 sequence reads: CASRRGANYGYTF. The CDR3 DNA reads TGTGCCAGCAGACGGGGAGCTAACTATGGCTACACCTTC. The chain is built from TRBV6-5 and TRBJ1-2; D unclear. Per the germline V gene, CDR1 is MNHEY and CDR2 is SVGAGI. Trimming shortened V by 6 bases and J by 0 bases, and 8 bases separated the two germline ends. This CDR3 has 13 amino acids.

The V and J genes are TRBV2 and TRBJ2-2, with a weak D call TRBD2 (6 bases). Germline V gene lookup returns CDR1 SNHLY and CDR2 FYNNEI. V lost 7 bases and J lost 6, with 9 bases in between. The CDR3 sequence is 12 residues long. Here the CDR3 DNA reads TGTGCCAGCAAGTGGGGGGCCGGGGAGCTGTTTTTT. Translating gives CASKWGAGELFF.

This chain joins TRBV7-2 and TRBJ2-1; TRBD2 matches 13 bases. Losses at the gene ends were 5 bases for V and 8 bases for J; bases not matched to a gene: 6. CDR3 size: 15 residues. Germline CDR1 reads SGHTA; CDR2 reads FQGNSA. CDR3 DNA: TGTGCCAGCAGCGGGGGACTAGCGGGGAGGTATGAGCAGTTCTTC. Its translation: CASSGGLAGRYEQFF.

The chain uses TRBV7-2 and TRBJ2-3; tentatively, D is TRBD2 (5 bases). The V gene's germline CDR1 is SGHTA and CDR2 FQGNSA. V dropped 11 bases and J dropped 0 bases, with 12 bases sitting between them. The CDR3 runs 13 residues. The CDR3 nucleotides are TGTGCCGCCGCCCGGGAAAGCACAGATACGCAGTATTTT. Translating gives CAAARESTDTQYF.

The V and J genes are TRBV27 and TRBJ1-5; D gene unclear. CDR3 length: 13 amino acids. Germline V gene data show CDR1 as MNHEY and CDR2 as SMNVEV (reference sequence). Trimming shortened V by 11 bases and J by 0 bases, and 11 bases separated the two germline ends. The CDR3 sequence is CAAGWNSNQPQHF. DNA for the CDR3: TGTGCCGCCGGGTGGAATAGCAATCAGCCCCAGCATTTT.

The V gene is TRBV6-6, the J gene TRBJ1-1, with D unresolved. Per the germline V gene, CDR1 is MNHNY and CDR2 is SVGAGI (reference sequence). V lost 0 bases to trimming and J lost 3 bases, with 11 bases between them. This CDR3 has 15 amino acids. As DNA, the CDR3 is TGTGCCAGCAGTTACTCGACCAGAGGCGACACTGAAGCTTTCTTT. Protein sequence: CASSYSTRGDTEAFF.

The chain links TRBV5-1 to TRBJ1-2, with 7 bases identical to TRBD1. Germline CDR1 SGHRS, CDR2 YFSETQ. With 4 bases clipped from V and 8 bases from J, the junction kept 11 bases outside the gene matches. The CDR3 consists of 14 residues. The CDR3 region has the DNA TGCGCCAGCAGCATACGACAGGGCGAGGAGGGCTACACCTTC. It specifies CASSIRQGEEGYTF.

The V gene is TRBV9, the J gene TRBJ2-3; 8 bases match TRBD2. Germline assignment: CDR1 SGDLS and CDR2 YYNGEE. The V gene end was trimmed by 2 bases and the J gene end by 2 bases; junction bases not matched to a gene: 4. The CDR3 length is 15 residues. The CDR3 bases are TGTGCCAGCAGCGTTAGCGGGGCAGCCACAGATACGCAGTATTTT. This gives the protein CASSVSGAATDTQYF.

This clone was recorded a few times. This chain connects TRBV25-1 to TRBJ1-1; D unresolved. The germline V gene encodes CDR1 MGHDK and CDR2 SYGVNS. V lost 4 bases and J lost 4, with 10 bases in between. This CDR3 is built from 13 residues. The CDR3: CASSVSGITEAFF. The CDR3 nucleotides are TGTGCCAGCAGTGTGTCAGGTATCACTGAAGCTTTCTTT. The whole variable domain, filled in from reference TRBV25-1 and TRBJ1-1, reads EADIYQTPRYLVIGTGKKITLECSQTMGHDKMYWYQQDPGMELHLIHYSYGVNSTEKGDLSSESTVSRIRTEHFPLTLESARPSHTSQYLCASSVSGITEAFFGQGTRLTVV.

The chain combines TRBV7-2 with TRBJ2-1; D is unclear. The CDR3 is 15 residues long. Germline V gene sequence: CDR1 SGHTA, CDR2 FQGNSA. V gave up 5 bases and J gave up 5 bases, with 16 bases separating them. The CDR3 reads CASSPPDSLHNEQFF. The CDR3 DNA sequence: TGTGCCAGCAGCCCCCCCGATAGCCTTCACAATGAGCAGTTCTTC.

The chain couples TRBV29-1 to TRBJ1-2; 12 nucleotides agree with TRBD1. CDR3 size: 14 residues. Germline V CDR1 and CDR2: SQVTM, ANQGSEA. J lost 4 bases, V lost 6 bases, and 6 bases had no gene match. The CDR3: CSVGTGGGSYGYTF. The CDR3, as DNA: TGCAGCGTCGGGACAGGGGGCGGGTCCTATGGCTACACCTTC.

This clone was counted once. This chain uses TRBV4-1 with TRBJ1-2; D may be TRBD1 (6 bases). V dropped 0 bases and J dropped 8 bases, with 19 bases sitting between them. The CDR3 runs to 16 residues. CDR1 is MGHRA and CDR2 is YSYEKL in the germline V gene. This CDR3 is CASSQENGQWNRGYTF. In nucleotides, the CDR3 is TGCGCCAGCAGCCAAGAAAATGGACAGTGGAATCGGGGCTACACCTTC.

The rearrangement joins TRBV13 to TRBJ2-4, with D perhaps TRBD2 (6 bases). The CDR3 totals 15 residues. Germline lookup yields CDR1 PRHDT and CDR2 FYEKMQ (reference sequence). With 5 bases removed from V and 4 bases from J, the gap between germline ends came to 15 bases. The DNA of the CDR3 is TGTGCCAGCAGCCCAAGGAGGGAAACAAAAAACATTCAGTACTTC. Protein sequence: CASSPRRETKNIQYF.